A selection of T cell receptor beta chains follows, all from one sample in a study of shared clonotypes between healthy human individuals. Clones were read by immunoSEQ multiplex PCR, and TCRdb kept only the in-frame ones, dropping some. Among fewer than 600,000 clones listed, around 81% were seen once. Specimen: PBMCs. The receptors were sampled from a woman in her thirties or forties in good health. Some clones in this sample may be carry-over from other donors' samples. The CDR3 runs from the conserved cysteine through the conserved F or W. A D gene is named only where the DNA matches it firmly. Rows may omit the clone size; those that give it use once, few, many or a size class.

DNA: TGTGCCAGCAGCCAAGATCGAAACACAGATACGCGGTATTTT
CDR3: CASSQDRNTDTRYF
J: TRBJ2-3
D: .
V: TRBV4-2
size: .

DNA: TGTGCCAGCAGTTACGACAGGGGGCGGACTGAAGCTTTCTTT
CDR3: CASSYDRGRTEAFF
J: TRBJ1-1
D: TRBD1
V: TRBV6-5
size: once

DNA: TGTGCCAGCAGCAAACCGGCAGGGTCTGGTGAGACCCAGTACTTC
CDR3: CASSKPAGSGETQYF
J: TRBJ2-5
D: .
V: TRBV21-1
size: few

DNA: TGTGCCAGCAGCTTGGGGACCGCCAAGCTCTATGGCTACACCTTC
CDR3: CASSLGTAKLYGYTF
J: TRBJ1-2
D: .
V: TRBV5-6
size: once

DNA: TGTGCCAGCAGCCCGGGACTAGCGGGTGGCGATACGCAGTATTTT
CDR3: CASSPGLAGGDTQYF
J: TRBJ2-3
D: TRBD2
V: TRBV11-2
size: .

DNA: TGCGCCAGCAGCATGGAGCCGAGCTCCTACGAGCAGTACTTC
CDR3: CASSMEPSSYEQYF
J: TRBJ2-7
D: .
V: TRBV5-1
size: .

DNA: TGCGCCAGCAGCGCACGTGGGGGCACTGAAGCTTTCTTT
CDR3: CASSARGGTEAFF
J: TRBJ1-1
D: .
V: TRBV4-3
size: .

DNA: TGTGCCAGCAGCTTAGCACTACAGGTCTATGGCTACACCTTC
CDR3: CASSLALQVYGYTF
J: TRBJ1-2
D: .
V: TRBV7-9
size: once

DNA: TGTGCCAGCAGCTTAGAATACAGGGAGTTAGGCGATGAGCAGTTCTTC
CDR3: CASSLEYRELGDEQFF
J: TRBJ2-1
D: .
V: TRBV7-9
size: .

DNA: TGTGCCAGCAGCTTAATAGCGGGACCGCAGTTCTTC
CDR3: CASSLIAGPQFF
J: TRBJ2-1
D: TRBD2
V: TRBV7-2
size: .

DNA: TGTGCCAGCAGCTGGTCCTCGACAGGGGCTAACTATGGCTACACCTTC
CDR3: CASSWSSTGANYGYTF
J: TRBJ1-2
D: TRBD1
V: TRBV5-5
size: once

DNA: TGTGCCAGCAGCCCGGGGGGTGGCAGGGCCCTCTACGAGCAGTACTTC
CDR3: CASSPGGGRALYEQYF
J: TRBJ2-7
D: TRBD2
V: TRBV5-4
size: .

DNA: TGTGCCAGCCGAGAGGGGGTAAGTGAGCAGTTCTTC
CDR3: CASREGVSEQFF
J: TRBJ2-1
D: .
V: TRBV2
size: .

DNA: TGTGCCAGCAGCCAGGCCCAGCGGGGCAACCAAGAGACCCAGTACTTC
CDR3: CASSQAQRGNQETQYF
J: TRBJ2-5
D: TRBD2
V: TRBV5-4
size: few

DNA: TGTGCCAGCAGTTCATTTGGCGGGGGCTCCTACGAGCAGTACTTC
CDR3: CASSSFGGGSYEQYF
J: TRBJ2-7
D: TRBD2
V: TRBV28
size: .

DNA: TGTGCCAGCAGCTGGGGACGTGAACAGACCCAGTACTTC
CDR3: CASSWGREQTQYF
J: TRBJ2-5
D: .
V: TRBV11-2
size: .

DNA: TGCGCCAGCAGTTCCGACAGCTCCTACGAGCAGTACTTC
CDR3: CASSSDSSYEQYF
J: TRBJ2-7
D: .
V: TRBV5-1
size: .

DNA: TGTGCCAGCAGAGCGGGACAGCGGAGCAATCAGCCCCAGCATTTT
CDR3: CASRAGQRSNQPQHF
J: TRBJ1-5
D: TRBD1
V: TRBV6-1
size: .

DNA: TGTGCCAGCTCACAGGGACAGGGGAACTACAATGAGCAGTTCTTC
CDR3: CASSQGQGNYNEQFF
J: TRBJ2-1
D: TRBD1
V: TRBV18
size: .

DNA: TGTGCCAGCAGTAATGGACAGATGAACACTGAAGCTTTCTTT
CDR3: CASSNGQMNTEAFF
J: TRBJ1-1
D: .
V: TRBV4-1
size: once

DNA: TGTGCCAGCAGTCGGACACGCGGGGCTATGGAGCAGTACTTC
CDR3: CASSRTRGAMEQYF
J: TRBJ2-7
D: .
V: TRBV27
size: .

DNA: TGCGCCAGCAGCAGGGACAGGGGAAGCAATGAGCAGTTCTTC
CDR3: CASSRDRGSNEQFF
J: TRBJ2-1
D: TRBD1
V: TRBV5-1
size: few

DNA: TGCGCCAGCAGCCTCGGGACAAAAACCTACAATGAGCAGTTCTTC
CDR3: CASSLGTKTYNEQFF
J: TRBJ2-1
D: .
V: TRBV5-1
size: few

DNA: TGTGCCAGCAGCTCTAGCGGGAGTCACTACGAGCAGTACTTC
CDR3: CASSSSGSHYEQYF
J: TRBJ2-7
D: TRBD2
V: TRBV28
size: .

DNA: TGTGCCTGGGACCGATCCTGGGCAGGCACCTATGGCTACACCTTC
CDR3: CAWDRSWAGTYGYTF
J: TRBJ1-2
D: .
V: TRBV30
size: once

DNA: TGTGCCAGCAGCCAAGAGGGGCCGACAGAGCCCACCTACGAGCAGTACTTC
CDR3: CASSQEGPTEPTYEQYF
J: TRBJ2-7
D: .
V: TRBV4-2
size: many

DNA: TGTGCCAGCAGCCCCTGGGGGGGCCTAAAATCCTACGAGCAGTACTTC
CDR3: CASSPWGGLKSYEQYF
J: TRBJ2-7
D: .
V: TRBV11-2
size: .

DNA: TGTGCCAGCAGCTTATTGTCAGCGGGCAGAAAAGACGAGCAGTACTTC
CDR3: CASSLLSAGRKDEQYF
J: TRBJ2-7
D: .
V: TRBV11-2
size: few

DNA: TGTGCCATCAGTGGGAACCTTAGCACAGATACGCAGTATTTT
CDR3: CAISGNLSTDTQYF
J: TRBJ2-3
D: .
V: TRBV10-3
size: .

DNA: TGTGCCAGCAGTCCCGAGCCGGCGGGATCGGGCAATGAGCAGTTCTTC
CDR3: CASSPEPAGSGNEQFF
J: TRBJ2-1
D: .
V: TRBV6-6
size: .

DNA: TGTGCCAGCAGTGGTCAGTCCGGGGCCGGGGCCAACGTCCTGACTTTC
CDR3: CASSGQSGAGANVLTF
J: TRBJ2-6
D: .
V: TRBV27
size: .

DNA: TGCAGCGCCGGGACTAGCGGCGCCTACGAGCAGTACTTC
CDR3: CSAGTSGAYEQYF
J: TRBJ2-7
D: TRBD2
V: TRBV29-1
size: once

DNA: TGTGCCTCCGGGACTAGCGGGAGGGCCCGAGATACGCAGTATTTT
CDR3: CASGTSGRARDTQYF
J: TRBJ2-3
D: TRBD2
V: TRBV30
size: .

DNA: TGTGCCAGCAGCGGGGGGCCCAAAAACATTCAGTACTTC
CDR3: CASSGGPKNIQYF
J: TRBJ2-4
D: .
V: TRBV7-3
size: .

DNA: TGTGCCAGCAGCTTAGAGTCAGGGGCCGAGCAGTACTTC
CDR3: CASSLESGAEQYF
J: TRBJ2-7
D: .
V: TRBV7-9
size: few

DNA: TGTGCTAGTGGTAAACAGGGGATGAGCTCCTACAATGAGCAGTTCTTC
CDR3: CASGKQGMSSYNEQFF
J: TRBJ2-1
D: TRBD1
V: TRBV12-5
size: .

DNA: TGCGCCAGCTCCTTAGCGGGAGGGGGCGTAGATGAGCAGTTCTTC
CDR3: CASSLAGGGVDEQFF
J: TRBJ2-1
D: TRBD2
V: TRBV5-1
size: once

DNA: TGTGCCAGCAGCCAAGGGACTAGCGGGAGAGGTGAGCAGTTCTTC
CDR3: CASSQGTSGRGEQFF
J: TRBJ2-1
D: TRBD2
V: TRBV27
size: .

DNA: TGTGCCAGCTGTGACCGGTCTAGCGGGCCCGTCGAGCAGTTCTTC
CDR3: CASCDRSSGPVEQFF
J: TRBJ2-1
D: TRBD2
V: TRBV27
size: .

DNA: TGTGCCATCAGGAGGGAAGGGACGGAGACCCAGTACTTC
CDR3: CAIRREGTETQYF
J: TRBJ2-5
D: .
V: TRBV10-3
size: .

DNA: TGTGCCAGCAGGGGATACATCCCCTACACCTTC
CDR3: CASRGYIPYTF
J: TRBJ1-2
D: .
V: TRBV6-4
size: .

DNA: TGTGCCTGGATATCCCTGCAGGGGGCTTTTTACGAGCAGTACTTC
CDR3: CAWISLQGAFYEQYF
J: TRBJ2-7
D: TRBD1
V: TRBV30
size: many

DNA: TGCGCCAGCAGCTTGGCAGGGACTGAAGAGCAGTACTTC
CDR3: CASSLAGTEEQYF
J: TRBJ2-7
D: .
V: TRBV5-1
size: .

DNA: TGTGCCAGCAGTTTGGCGGCTCTCTATGGCTACACCTTC
CDR3: CASSLAALYGYTF
J: TRBJ1-2
D: .
V: TRBV28
size: .

DNA: TGTGCCAGCAGTTCAACGGGACACGGTGAAGCTTTCTTT
CDR3: CASSSTGHGEAFF
J: TRBJ1-1
D: .
V: TRBV6-5
size: .